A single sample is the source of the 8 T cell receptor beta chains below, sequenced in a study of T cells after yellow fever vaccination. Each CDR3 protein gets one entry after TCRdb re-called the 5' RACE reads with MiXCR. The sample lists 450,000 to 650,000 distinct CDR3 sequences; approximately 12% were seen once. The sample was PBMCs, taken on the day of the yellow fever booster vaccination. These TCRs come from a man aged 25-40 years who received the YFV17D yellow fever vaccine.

The CDR3 region has the DNA TGTGCCAGTAGGGTAGGGGGCTTCTCCTACAATGAGCAGTTCTTC. This encodes CASRVGGFSYNEQFF. The chain joins TRBV19 to TRBJ2-1; TRBD1 aligns across 7 bases. V shed 6 bases and J 0 bases; nucleotides not matched to a gene: 5. The CDR3 covers 15 residues. Looked up from germline, CDR1 is LNHDA and CDR2 is SQIVND (reference sequence). Looking up the rest from reference TRBV19 and TRBJ2-1 gives the full variable domain: DGGITQSPKYLFRKEGQNVTLSCEQNLNHDAMYWYRQDPGQGLRLIYYSQIVNDFQKGDIAEGYSVSREKKESFPLTVTSAQKNPTAFYLCASRVGGFSYNEQFFGPGTRLTVL.

CDR3 nucleotide sequence: TGTGCCAGCAGCTCTCGGGACGGATCGAATTCACCCCTCCACTTT. Amino acids: CASSSRDGSNSPLHF. This chain connects TRBV7-2 to TRBJ1-6; D perhaps matches TRBD1 (5 bases). Germline V CDR1 and CDR2: SGHTA, FQGNSA. V lost 4 bases and J 7 bases, leaving 14 bases between the germline ends. CDR3 length equals 15 residues.

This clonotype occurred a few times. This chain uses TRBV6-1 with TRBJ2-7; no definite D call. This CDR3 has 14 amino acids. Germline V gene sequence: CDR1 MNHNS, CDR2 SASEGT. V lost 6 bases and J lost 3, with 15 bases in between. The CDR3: CASSVAGPHYEQYF. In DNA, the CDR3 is TGTGCCAGCAGCGTTGCCGGCCCCCACTACGAGCAGTACTTC.

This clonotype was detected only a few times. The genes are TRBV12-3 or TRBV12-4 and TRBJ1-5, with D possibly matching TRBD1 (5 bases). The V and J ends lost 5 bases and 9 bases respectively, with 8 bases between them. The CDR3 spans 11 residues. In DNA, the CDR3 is TGTGCCAGCAGTCGGGGGGGGCCCCAGCATTTT. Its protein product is CASSRGGPQHF.

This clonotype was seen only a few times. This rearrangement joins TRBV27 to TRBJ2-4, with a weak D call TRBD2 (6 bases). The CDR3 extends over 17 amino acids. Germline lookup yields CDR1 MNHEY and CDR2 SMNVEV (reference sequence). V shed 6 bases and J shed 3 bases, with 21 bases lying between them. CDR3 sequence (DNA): TGTGCCAGCAGGGGCTGGGGAGTAGCGGTAAACAAAAACATTCAGTACTTC. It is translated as CASRGWGVAVNKNIQYF.

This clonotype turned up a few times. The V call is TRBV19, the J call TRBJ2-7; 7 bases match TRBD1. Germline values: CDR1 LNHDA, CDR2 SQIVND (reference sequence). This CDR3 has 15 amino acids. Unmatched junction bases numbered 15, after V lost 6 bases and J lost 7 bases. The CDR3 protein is CASSDSGTEMIEQYF. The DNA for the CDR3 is TGTGCCAGTAGCGATTCCGGGACAGAGATGATTGAGCAGTACTTC.

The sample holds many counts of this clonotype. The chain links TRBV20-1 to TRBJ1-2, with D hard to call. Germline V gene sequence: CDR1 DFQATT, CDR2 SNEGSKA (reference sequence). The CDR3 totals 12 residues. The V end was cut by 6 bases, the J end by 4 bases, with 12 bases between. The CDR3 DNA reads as TGCAGTGCCCCGGATAAATCCTATGGCTACACCTTC. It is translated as CSAPDKSYGYTF.

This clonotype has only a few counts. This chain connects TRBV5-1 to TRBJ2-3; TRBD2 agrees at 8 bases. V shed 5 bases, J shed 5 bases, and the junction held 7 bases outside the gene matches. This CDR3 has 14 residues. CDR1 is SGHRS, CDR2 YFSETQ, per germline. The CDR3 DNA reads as TGCGCCAGCAGTATGGGACTAGAGCGAGATACGCAGTATTTT. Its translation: CASSMGLERDTQYF.